This TCR beta chain was captured by sequencing in a study of Graves' ophthalmopathy and Graves' hyperthyroidism listed by TCRdb under 2018. The study in broad terms: Peripheral blood was collected at initial diagnosis, prior to any treatment. Following sample collection, hyperthyroidism patients were given methimazole at a starting dose of 30 mg daily, and ophthalmopathy patients were given high-dose intravenous methylprednisolone. The independent validation cohort included under 20 hyperthyroidism patients plus 17 patients who later progressed from hyperthyroidism to ophthalmopathy. In total, some 130 blood samples were TCR-sequenced: fewer than 50 ophthalmopathy, approximately 75 hyperthyroidism and around 17 hyperthyroidism-to-ophthalmopathy patients. The study used signatures of the TCR beta repertoire to tell Graves' ophthalmopathy apart from Graves' hyperthyroidism and to predict which patients would progress to ophthalmopathy. In more than 5 hyperthyroidism patients, the T-cell repertoire of thyroid tissue was compared with the T-cell repertoire of blood. To explore V-J signatures that distinguish ophthalmopathy from hyperthyroidism, a discovery set of more than 90 patients was enrolled, made up of around 40 with ophthalmopathy and 55 to 65 with stable hyperthyroidism.

The CDR3, cysteine through phenylalanine, is 14 amino acids long. Only CDR3 DNA is held: 42 bases, read in frame from base 1. CDR1 is given as ENHRY and CDR2 as SYGVKD, both from the germline V gene. Concerning this clonotype: Its antigen target is currently unknown. Sequence at one end of the junction differs from germline and may be a read error.

Summary of the overall study and its limitations: Most expanded thyroid clonotypes with frequency above 0.001 were also detected in blood, suggesting blood repertoires may reflect the thyroid immune response. The 13-signature model separated ophthalmopathy from stable hyperthyroidism with approximately 90% sensitivity and almost 84% specificity in cross-validation, and 80%/75% in the test set. In validation, the model predicted ophthalmopathy progression with about 71% sensitivity and 72% to 80% specificity; some twelve predicted patients were CT-confirmed with GO in a median of approximately 6.2 months. Sample size was not statistically predetermined, and group allocation was not concealed from the investigators.

TCR beta CDR3 regions were amplified from RNA transcripts for repertoire sequencing. A first-round RT-PCR used HTBI primers with the Qiagen OneStep RT-PCR kit, followed by a second-round multiplex PCR, size selection and purification. The libraries underwent paired-end sequencing with 100 bp reads on an Illumina HiSeq2000. The authors' pipeline ran thus. SOAPnuke was used for read processing, and reads with adapters, uncalled bases, a mean Phred below 15, or no exact constant-primer or identifier match were discarded. COPE v1.2.5 was used to merge the high-quality paired reads. Clonotypes were defined as unique nucleotide sequences and were aligned to IMGT TRB V, D and J references using MiTCR v1.1. The analysis was limited to V-J combinations with a frequency above 0.0001, which together covered roughly 99% of the repertoires. For each V-J combination, a TCR clonal expansion and chaos score was defined as the ratio of F50 clonal expansion to chaos observed in the TCRdist matrix. Features were reduced by Welch's t-statistics and random forest to around 13 V-J combinations, which fed a naive Bayes classifier. Thyroid-blood repertoire similarity was quantified with the Morisita-Horn index. TCRdb cleaned the public reads at Q25 with fastp, built clones with MiXCR and kept in-frame beta chains. Rows with a matching CDR3 protein are joined into one entry that keeps the most common DNA and genes. The V and J calls come from TCRdb's annotation, not from the publication. This sample holds 600,000 to 950,000 distinct CDR3 sequences; around 40% were observed only once. The biggest ten clones account for less than 55% of the sample.

Patients with ophthalmopathy had moderately to severely active disease, with a Clinical Activity Score of 3 or more, a NOSPECS grade of 4 or more, and a disease duration of less than 3 months. Patients were excluded if they had other autoimmune diseases, uncontrolled infections, pregnancy or lactation. Diagnosis was based on clinical symptoms, serum thyroxine, TRAb, thyroid ultrasound and orbital computed tomography. PBMCs were isolated from 8 to 10 ml of fresh peripheral blood by Ficoll-Paque density gradient centrifugation. Total RNA was extracted using Trizol reagent, and RNA quality was checked on an Agilent 2100 Bioanalyzer.

This sequence uses TRBV10-3 and TRBJ2-6, with a tentative D gene TRBD1 over 7 matching bases. The clonotype originates from an adult man with Graves' ophthalmopathy. Sequencing input: peripheral blood. The CDR3 region has the sequence CASSLEGAGGPEAF. The DNA reads TGTGCCAGCAGCCTGGAGGGGGCCGGTGGCCCTGAAGCTTTC.